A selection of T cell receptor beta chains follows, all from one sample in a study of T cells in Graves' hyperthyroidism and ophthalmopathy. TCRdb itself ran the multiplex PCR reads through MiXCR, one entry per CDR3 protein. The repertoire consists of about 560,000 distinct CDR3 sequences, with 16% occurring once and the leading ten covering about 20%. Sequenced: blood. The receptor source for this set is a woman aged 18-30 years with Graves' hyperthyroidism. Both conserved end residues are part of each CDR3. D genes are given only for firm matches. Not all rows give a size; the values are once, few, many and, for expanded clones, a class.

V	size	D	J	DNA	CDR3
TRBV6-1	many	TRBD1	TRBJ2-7	TGTGCCAGCAGTGAAATAACAGGGGGCGAAGAGCAGTACTTC	CASSEITGGEEQYF
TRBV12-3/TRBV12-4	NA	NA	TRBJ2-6	TGTGCCAGCAGCCGCTGGACAGCTAGCTCTGGGGCCAACGTCCTGACTTTC	CASSRWTASSGANVLTF
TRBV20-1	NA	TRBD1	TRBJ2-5	TGCAGTGCTACCAGGGACAGCCGGGCCCAGTACTTC	CSATRDSRAQYF
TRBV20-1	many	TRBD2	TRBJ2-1	TGCAGTGCTAGAGGGCTAGCGGGAGCATACAATGAGCAGTTCTTC	CSARGLAGAYNEQFF
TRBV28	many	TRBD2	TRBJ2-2	TGTGCCAGCCGATCTGGGGGAGGACTAGCGGGAGTCGGAACCGGGGAGCTGTTTTTT	CASRSGGGLAGVGTGELFF
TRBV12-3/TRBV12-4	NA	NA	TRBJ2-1	TGTGCCAGCAGCCCTAGAGAGGATTACAATGAGCAGTTCTTC	CASSPREDYNEQFF
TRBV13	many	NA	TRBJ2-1	TGTGCCAGCAGCCCTTCCGGTGCCTACAATGAGCAGTTCTTC	CASSPSGAYNEQFF
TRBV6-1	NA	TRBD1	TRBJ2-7	TGTGCCAGCAGCCAGGACAGGGCGGGGGAGCAGTACTTC	CASSQDRAGEQYF
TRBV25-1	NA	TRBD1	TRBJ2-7	TGTGCCAGCAGTGTTCCGGGACAGGGATACGAGCAGTACTTC	CASSVPGQGYEQYF
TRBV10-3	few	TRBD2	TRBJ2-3	TGTGCCATCAGCAGAACTGCCAGCGGGGGTGTAACAGATACGCAGTATTTT	CAISRTASGGVTDTQYF
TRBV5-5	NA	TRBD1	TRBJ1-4	TGTGCCAGCAGCAGACAGGGGTTTAATGAAAAACTGTTTTTT	CASSRQGFNEKLFF
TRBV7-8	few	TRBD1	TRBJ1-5	TGTGCCAGCAGCTTAAGTGGAACAGGGGTTCAGCCCCAGCATTTT	CASSLSGTGVQPQHF